This T cell receptor beta chain stems from a study of T cell repertoires in MIS-A myocarditis (dated by TCRdb to 2021 to 2024). A distance of 13 bases separates the germline ends of V and J, which lose 4 bases and 4 bases respectively. Including the terminal cysteine and phenylalanine, the CDR3 comprises 14 residues. Only the CDR3 part of the read is kept: 42 bases, read in frame from the first base. CDR1 and CDR2, per the germline V gene, are MDHEN and SYDVKM. This clone was seen only a few times. Its antigen is unknown. The sample holds no much larger clone one base away, and base qualities are not on file. The QIAamp DNA FFPE kit was used to extract genomic DNA from formalin-fixed paraffin-embedded autopsy tissue. TCRbeta CDR3 regions were amplified with the immunoSEQ bias-controlled multiplex PCR and sequenced at high throughput. As for the original processing: CDR3 sequences were collapsed and filtered by the immunoSEQ vendor pipeline to quantify abundance and frequency of each unique TCRbeta CDR3. CD-HIT clustered dominant CDR3 amino acid sequences with SARS-CoV-2-specific ImmuneCODE TCRbeta sequences at a 90% global sequence identity threshold. Clones with frequencies of 0.1 to 1 were classed as hyperexpanded, and 0.01 to 0.1 as large. MiXCR was used to confirm CDR3 amino acid sequences and V and J gene assignments of dominant clones. The R stringdist package was used to compute Levenshtein distances between the patient clonotypes and the ImmuneCODE hits. Entries here come from immuneACCESS through TCRdb and include only in-frame sequences with V and J called. Some clones fail to appear in such tables; in the studies checked, an unresolved V gene covers under half of the shortfall, and the cause of the remainder is unknown. V, J and clone size reflect that table, while D and trimming were determined from the DNA. The sample table lists 15,000 or so clones, around 70% of them with a count of one. The ten largest clones take up more than 55% of the sample.

The V and J segments used are TRBV28 and TRBJ1-2, with no confident D gene call. The TCR was taken from a man younger than 35 with fulminant myocarditis from multisystem inflammatory syndrome in adults (MIS-A) after COVID-19. The sample comprised left ventricle heart tissue obtained at autopsy. In light of the paper, this sample's cell subset or site label describes: cardiac tissue sample (left or right ventricle, interventricular septum, or pericardium). The CDR3 sequence is CASSYPGLTYGYTF. Read as DNA, the sequence is TGTGCCAGCAGTTATCCCGGGTTAACCTATGGCTACACCTTC.